This TCR beta chain was sequenced in a study of response to subunit inactivated influenza vaccine. Study-wide results and limits: Researchers suggested that each seasonal influenza vaccination recruits few new T cells.

This clonotype was counted only a few times. Antigen specificity is unknown. Germline V CDR1 and CDR2: SGHTA, FQGNSA. Between the trimmed V and J ends, which lost 0 bases and 2 bases, there was a span of 5 bases. This CDR3 is built from 14 residues. TCRdb re-derived calls from the RT-PCR reads in MiXCR, one entry per CDR3 protein. The table includes 450,000 to 600,000 distinct CDR3 sequences, roughly 8.2% detected once. This sequence was found in a man between 50 and 69 years old who received an inactivated influenza vaccine. This chain connects TRBV7-2 to TRBJ2-1; no clear D. Specimen: PBMCs from blood, collected less than 30 months after vaccination. CDR3 residues: CASSLATTYNEQFF. The CDR3 DNA reads TGTGCCAGCAGCTTAGCGACAACCTACAATGAGCAGTTCTTC.